This T cell receptor (beta chain) was obtained from a study of tumor-infiltrating lymphocytes in primary liver carcinoma. Study information: Each sample had roughly 3.5 to 8 million productive TCRbeta reads regardless of tissue type. Study results and limitations: Top clones occupying all five tumor regions numbered only about 7-25%. Tumors had a significantly higher top-250-clone fraction than blood (p = 0.039).

Co-extraction yielded RNA and DNA from approximately 20-30 mg of unsorted bulk tissue. A primer in the constant region served to generate TCR beta cDNA from about 480 ng of total RNA. Three rounds of nested multiplex PCR with slightly modified ARM-PCR produced TCR beta libraries. With TRBV1-TRBV30 forward primers and a C-beta reverse primer, the first two PCR rounds were run for about 10 cycles each. From the multiplex PCR reads, TCRdb called clonotypes with MiXCR, one entry per CDR3 protein. The profile covers about 130,000 distinct CDR3 sequences, with 64% appearing a single time and 7.5% to 9% taken by the ten largest. CDR1 is MGHRA, CDR2 YSYEKL, per germline. The CDR3 loop spans 16 amino acids. Concerning this clonotype itself: No antigen is known for it. An end of the junction does not agree with germline; a read error may underlie this.

Sample: liver tumor tissue from sampling region 3. The subset here: tumor region T3, left-lateral pole. J is TRBJ2-3 and V is TRBV4-1; TRBD1 or TRBD2 may be the D gene (5 bases each). This receptor was taken from a woman aged 60-75 years with primary liver carcinoma and hepatitis B virus infection. CDR3 loop: CASSSHGLSRGDTQYF. The CDR3 bases are TGTGCCAGCAGTTCACATGGACTCTCAAGGGGAGATACGCAGTATTTT.